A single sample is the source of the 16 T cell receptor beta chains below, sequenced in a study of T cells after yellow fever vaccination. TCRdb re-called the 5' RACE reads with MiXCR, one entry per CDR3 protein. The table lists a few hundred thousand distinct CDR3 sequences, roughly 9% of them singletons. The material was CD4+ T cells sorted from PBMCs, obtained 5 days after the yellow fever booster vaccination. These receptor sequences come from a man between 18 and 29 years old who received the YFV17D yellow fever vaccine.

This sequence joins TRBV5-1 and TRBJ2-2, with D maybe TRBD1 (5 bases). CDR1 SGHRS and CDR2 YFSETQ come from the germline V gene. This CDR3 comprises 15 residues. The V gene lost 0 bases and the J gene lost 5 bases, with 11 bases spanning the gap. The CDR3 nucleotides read TGCGCCAGCAGCTTGGGCCGGAAGGGGACCGGGGAGCTGTTTTTT. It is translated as CASSLGRKGTGELFF. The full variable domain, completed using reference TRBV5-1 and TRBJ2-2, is KAGVTQTPRYLIKTRGQQVTLSCSPISGHRSVSWYQQTPGQGLQFLFEYFSETQRNKGNFPGRFSGRQFSNSRSEMNVSTLELGDSALYLCASSLGRKGTGELFFGEGSRLTVL.

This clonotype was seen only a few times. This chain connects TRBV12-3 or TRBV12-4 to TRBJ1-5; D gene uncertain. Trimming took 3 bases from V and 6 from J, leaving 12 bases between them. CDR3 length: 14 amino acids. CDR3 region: CASSFEGDGQPQHF. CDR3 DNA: TGTGCCAGCAGTTTCGAGGGCGACGGTCAGCCCCAGCATTTT.

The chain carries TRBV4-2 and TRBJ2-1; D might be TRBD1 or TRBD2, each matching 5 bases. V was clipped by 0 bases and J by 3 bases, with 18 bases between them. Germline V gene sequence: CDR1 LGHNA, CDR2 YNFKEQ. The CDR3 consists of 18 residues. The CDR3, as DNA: TGTGCCAGCAGCCAAGAAGGGGCTGTTAGCGTTGACTACAATGAGCAGTTCTTC. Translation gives CASSQEGAVSVDYNEQFF.

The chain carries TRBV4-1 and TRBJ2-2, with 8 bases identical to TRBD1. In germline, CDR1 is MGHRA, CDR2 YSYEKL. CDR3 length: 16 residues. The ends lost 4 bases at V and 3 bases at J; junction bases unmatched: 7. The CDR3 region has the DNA TGCGCCAGCAGCCGATTGACAGGGGTTGACACCGGGGAGCTGTTTTTT. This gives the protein CASSRLTGVDTGELFF.

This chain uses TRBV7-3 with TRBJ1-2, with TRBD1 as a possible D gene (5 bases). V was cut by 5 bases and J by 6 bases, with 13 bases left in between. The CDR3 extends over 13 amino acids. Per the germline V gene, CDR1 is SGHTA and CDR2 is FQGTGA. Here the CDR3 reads CASSAQGGNGYTF. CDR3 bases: TGTGCCAGCAGCGCGCAGGGTGGGAATGGCTACACCTTC. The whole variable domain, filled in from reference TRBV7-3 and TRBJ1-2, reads GAGVSQTPSNKVTEKGKYVELRCDPISGHTALYWYRQSLGQGPEFLIYFQGTGAADDSGLPNDRFFAVRPEGSVSTLKIQRTERGDSAVYLCASSAQGGNGYTFGSGTRLTVV.

The CDR3 loop reads CASKQATTRGTEAFF. CDR3 coding DNA: TGCGCCAGCAAACAGGCAACCACTCGAGGCACTGAAGCTTTCTTT. The chain couples TRBV5-1 to TRBJ1-1; weak D call: TRBD1 (5 bases). V was trimmed by 6 bases and J by 4 bases, leaving 19 bases between them. Germline V gene data show CDR1 as SGHRS and CDR2 as YFSETQ. This CDR3 contains 15 residues.

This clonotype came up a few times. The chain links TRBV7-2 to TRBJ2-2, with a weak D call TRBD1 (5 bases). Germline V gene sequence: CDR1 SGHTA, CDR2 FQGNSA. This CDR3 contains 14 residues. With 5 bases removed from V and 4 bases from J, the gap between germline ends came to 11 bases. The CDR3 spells CASSMRQSTGELFF. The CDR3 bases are TGTGCCAGCAGCATGAGACAGAGCACCGGGGAGCTGTTTTTT. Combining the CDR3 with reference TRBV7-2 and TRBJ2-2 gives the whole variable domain GAGVSQSPSNKVTEKGKDVELRCDPISGHTALYWYRQSLGQGLEFLIYFQGNSAPDKSGLPSDRFSAERTGGSVSTLTIQRTQQEDSAVYLCASSMRQSTGELFFGEGSRLTVL.

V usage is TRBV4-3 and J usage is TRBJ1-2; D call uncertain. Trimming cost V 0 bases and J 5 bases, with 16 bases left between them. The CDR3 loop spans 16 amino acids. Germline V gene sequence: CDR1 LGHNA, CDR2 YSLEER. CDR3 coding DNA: TGCGCCAGCAGCCAAGATCACCGGGTCTTCAGTTATGGCTACACCTTC. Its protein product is CASSQDHRVFSYGYTF.

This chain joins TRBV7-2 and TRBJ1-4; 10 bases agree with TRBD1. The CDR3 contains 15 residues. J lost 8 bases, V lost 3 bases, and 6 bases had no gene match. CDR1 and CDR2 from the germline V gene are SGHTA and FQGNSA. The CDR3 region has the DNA TGTGCCAGCAGCTTCTGGACAGGGGGGGGGGAAAAACTGTTTTTT. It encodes CASSFWTGGGEKLFF.

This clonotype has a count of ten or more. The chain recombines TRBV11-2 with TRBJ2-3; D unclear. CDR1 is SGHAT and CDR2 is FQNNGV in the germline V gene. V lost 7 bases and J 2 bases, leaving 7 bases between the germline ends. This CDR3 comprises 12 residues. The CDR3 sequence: CASTLYTDTQYF. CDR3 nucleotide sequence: TGTGCCAGCACCCTTTACACAGATACGCAGTATTTT.

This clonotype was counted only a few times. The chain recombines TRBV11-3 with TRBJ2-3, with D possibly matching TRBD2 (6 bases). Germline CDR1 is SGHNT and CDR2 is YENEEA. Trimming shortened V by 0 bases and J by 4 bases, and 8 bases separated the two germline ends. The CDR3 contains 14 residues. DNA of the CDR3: TGTGCCAGCAGCTTAGAGGGGGACTCAGATACGCAGTATTTT. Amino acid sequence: CASSLEGDSDTQYF.

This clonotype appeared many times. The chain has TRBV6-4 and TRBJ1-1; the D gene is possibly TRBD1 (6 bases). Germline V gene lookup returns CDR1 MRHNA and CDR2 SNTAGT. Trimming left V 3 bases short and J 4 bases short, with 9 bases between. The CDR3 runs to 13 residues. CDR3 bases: TGTGCCAGCAGTGAACAGGGAGGCACTGAAGCTTTCTTT. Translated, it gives CASSEQGGTEAFF.

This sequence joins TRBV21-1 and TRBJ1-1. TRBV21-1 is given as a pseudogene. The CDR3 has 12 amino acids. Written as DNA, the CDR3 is TGTGCCAGCAGCAAAGGCAAGGATGAAGCTTTCTTT. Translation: CASSKGKDEAFF.

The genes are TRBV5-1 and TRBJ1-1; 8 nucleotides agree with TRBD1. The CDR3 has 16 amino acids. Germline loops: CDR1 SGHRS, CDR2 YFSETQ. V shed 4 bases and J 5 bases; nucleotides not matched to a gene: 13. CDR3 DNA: TGCGCCAGCAGCCCCAGGACAGGGTACGCCGGGACTGAAGCTTTCTTT. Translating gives CASSPRTGYAGTEAFF.

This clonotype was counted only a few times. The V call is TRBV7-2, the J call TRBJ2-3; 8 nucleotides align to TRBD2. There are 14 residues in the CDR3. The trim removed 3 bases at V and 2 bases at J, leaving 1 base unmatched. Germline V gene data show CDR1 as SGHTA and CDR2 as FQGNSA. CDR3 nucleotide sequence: TGTGCCAGCAGCTTCGGGGGGGTCACAGATACGCAGTATTTT. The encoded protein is CASSFGGVTDTQYF.

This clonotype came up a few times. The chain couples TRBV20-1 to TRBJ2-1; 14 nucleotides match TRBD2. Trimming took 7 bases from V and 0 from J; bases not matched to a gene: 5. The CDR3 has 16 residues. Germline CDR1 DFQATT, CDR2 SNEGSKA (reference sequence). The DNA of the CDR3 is TGCAGTGGCGGGACTAGCGGGGGAAGCTCCTACAATGAGCAGTTCTTC. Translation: CSGGTSGGSSYNEQFF.